This T cell receptor (beta chain) was captured in a study of T cells in Graves' hyperthyroidism and ophthalmopathy. In this sample, this clonotype turned up many times. RNA transcripts provided the source from which TCR beta CDR3 regions were amplified. An initial round of RT-PCR targeting the TCR CDR3 relied on the HTBI primer set. TCRdb itself ran the multiplex PCR reads through MiXCR, one entry per CDR3 protein. The sample includes approximately 430,000 distinct CDR3 sequences, less than 20% of them seen just once. Across 18 months, stable Graves' hyperthyroidism was marked by no progression to ophthalmopathy. Uncontrolled infection, other autoimmune disease, pregnancy or lactation excluded patients. This sample holds PBMCs from about 10 ml fresh peripheral blood. V lost 2 bases, J lost 3 bases, and 8 bases lay in between. This CDR3 is built from 14 residues. Germline V CDR1 and CDR2: MNHEY, SMNVEV (reference sequence).

The sequenced material came from blood. The chain carries TRBV27 and TRBJ2-4; D might be TRBD1 or TRBD2, each matching 5 bases. This clonotype was obtained from a woman younger than 30 with Graves' hyperthyroidism. The DNA of the CDR3 is TGTGCCAGCAGTTTAGGGACGGTCAAAAACATTCAGTACTTC. This gives the protein CASSLGTVKNIQYF.